These T cell receptor beta chains were read from a single sample in a study of cytomegalovirus exposure and HLA in healthy donors. Measured with immunoSEQ multiplex PCR; TCRdb has only the in-frame clones, and not every one. In the table there are around 150,000 clones, approximately 83% of which are singletons. Source material: PBMCs. The receptors come from a man between 18 and 35 years old in good health and CMV-seropositive. CDR3s leave out the opening cysteine and the closing phenylalanine or tryptophan. Only some rows state a clone size, as once, few, many or a class for expanded clones.

CDR3aa: AIRETVNTEAF
abundance: few
v_gene: TRBV10-3
j_gene: TRBJ1-1

CDR3aa: ASSLDVRGSNYGYT
abundance: .
v_gene: TRBV5-1
j_gene: TRBJ1-2

CDR3aa: ASSPLDRGSEQY
abundance: .
v_gene: TRBV18
j_gene: TRBJ2-7

CDR3aa: ASRSQGGVETQY
abundance: .
v_gene: TRBV6-1
j_gene: TRBJ2-5

CDR3aa: ASSLLTGLETQY
abundance: .
v_gene: TRBV5-1
j_gene: TRBJ2-5

CDR3aa: ASRQDLTYEQY
abundance: .
v_gene: TRBV25-1
j_gene: TRBJ2-7

CDR3aa: ASSLDGTYNSPLH
abundance: .
v_gene: TRBV5-1
j_gene: TRBJ1-6

CDR3aa: ASSLGVTGLNEQF
abundance: .
v_gene: TRBV5-1
j_gene: TRBJ2-1

CDR3aa: ASRGRRSGANVLT
abundance: .
v_gene: TRBV7-8
j_gene: TRBJ2-6

CDR3aa: ASSSGTSGSTDTQY
abundance: .
v_gene: TRBV5-8
j_gene: TRBJ2-3

CDR3aa: ASRGPYNEQF
abundance: .
v_gene: TRBV27
j_gene: TRBJ2-1

CDR3aa: SVVLAGGREQY
abundance: .
v_gene: TRBV29-1
j_gene: .

CDR3aa: ASSGGSTDTQY
abundance: once
v_gene: TRBV9
j_gene: TRBJ2-3

CDR3aa: ASAPPGTGTEQY
abundance: .
v_gene: TRBV4-1
j_gene: TRBJ2-7

CDR3aa: ASSRPGTRDSYEQY
abundance: .
v_gene: TRBV4-2
j_gene: TRBJ2-7

CDR3aa: ASSQRGLVTDTQY
abundance: few
v_gene: TRBV7-6
j_gene: TRBJ2-3

CDR3aa: ASSARPGTGTDTQY
abundance: .
v_gene: TRBV6-4
j_gene: TRBJ2-3

CDR3aa: ASSQEGRGYGAHYNEQF
abundance: .
v_gene: TRBV4-3
j_gene: TRBJ2-1

CDR3aa: ASSPLGMNTEAF
abundance: .
v_gene: TRBV6-1
j_gene: TRBJ1-1

CDR3aa: ASSQLAGEGEQY
abundance: .
v_gene: TRBV5-4
j_gene: TRBJ2-7

CDR3aa: ASRETGETDTQY
abundance: .
v_gene: TRBV25-1
j_gene: TRBJ2-3

CDR3aa: ASSVVTGGDTQY
abundance: .
v_gene: TRBV9
j_gene: TRBJ2-3

CDR3aa: ASSRRDRGLGNEKLF
abundance: .
v_gene: TRBV2
j_gene: TRBJ1-4

CDR3aa: ASNNPRLDRPRAGELF
abundance: once
v_gene: TRBV23-1
j_gene: TRBJ2-2

CDR3aa: ASSIESLGLAGLYNEQF
abundance: .
v_gene: TRBV5-1
j_gene: TRBJ2-1

CDR3aa: ASSPQATNTGELF
abundance: .
v_gene: TRBV19
j_gene: TRBJ2-2

CDR3aa: ASSLFPGITYNEQF
abundance: once
v_gene: TRBV5-6
j_gene: TRBJ2-1

CDR3aa: ASSLRALAGDNTGELF
abundance: .
v_gene: TRBV4-3
j_gene: TRBJ2-2

CDR3aa: ASSTSWLNTGELF
abundance: once
v_gene: TRBV5-1
j_gene: TRBJ2-2

CDR3aa: ASSTRGASYNEQF
abundance: .
v_gene: TRBV5-4
j_gene: TRBJ2-1

CDR3aa: ASSDRGVEKLF
abundance: few
v_gene: TRBV7-9
j_gene: TRBJ1-4

CDR3aa: ARGAYGYT
abundance: once
v_gene: TRBV2
j_gene: TRBJ1-2

CDR3aa: ASSLALGQGYGYT
abundance: .
v_gene: TRBV5-1
j_gene: TRBJ1-2

CDR3aa: ASSEMGQSYEQY
abundance: .
v_gene: TRBV2
j_gene: TRBJ2-7

CDR3aa: ASSFPTSGGHNEQF
abundance: .
v_gene: TRBV7-6
j_gene: TRBJ2-1

CDR3aa: AISWSGPYEQY
abundance: few
v_gene: TRBV10-3
j_gene: TRBJ2-7

CDR3aa: AWSGTGSDTQY
abundance: .
v_gene: TRBV30
j_gene: TRBJ2-3

CDR3aa: ASSPSQRGSGGELF
abundance: once
v_gene: TRBV9
j_gene: TRBJ2-2

CDR3aa: ASSWTGGSSYNEQF
abundance: .
v_gene: TRBV7-3
j_gene: TRBJ2-1

CDR3aa: ASSLQRGGDTGELF
abundance: .
v_gene: TRBV5-4
j_gene: TRBJ2-2

CDR3aa: ASSEGLGRVDNEQF
abundance: .
v_gene: TRBV2
j_gene: TRBJ2-1

CDR3aa: ASSDRVVDTQY
abundance: .
v_gene: TRBV25-1
j_gene: TRBJ2-3

CDR3aa: ASSSRGGGNQPQH
abundance: .
v_gene: TRBV7-2
j_gene: TRBJ1-5

CDR3aa: ASSGGTGQETQY
abundance: .
v_gene: TRBV5-1
j_gene: TRBJ2-5

CDR3aa: ASSQANRADNYGYT
abundance: .
v_gene: TRBV4-3
j_gene: TRBJ1-2

CDR3aa: ASSLAGGLSTGELF
abundance: .
v_gene: TRBV5-6
j_gene: TRBJ2-2

CDR3aa: ASSQTGQVQPQH
abundance: .
v_gene: TRBV4-1
j_gene: TRBJ1-5

CDR3aa: ASTSEVGANRWTGELF
abundance: .
v_gene: TRBV27
j_gene: TRBJ2-2

CDR3aa: ASSNHGGQFSS
abundance: .
v_gene: TRBV2
j_gene: TRBJ1-6

CDR3aa: ASSLDLADEQF
abundance: .
v_gene: TRBV11-2
j_gene: TRBJ2-1

CDR3aa: ASSRDTDYTGELF
abundance: once
v_gene: TRBV7-8
j_gene: TRBJ2-2

CDR3aa: ASSQGTSGGYNEQF
abundance: few
v_gene: TRBV4-3
j_gene: TRBJ2-1

CDR3aa: ASSPETSFSTDTQY
abundance: .
v_gene: TRBV5-8
j_gene: TRBJ2-3

CDR3aa: ASSPNTSPTREQY
abundance: .
v_gene: TRBV5-4
j_gene: TRBJ2-5

CDR3aa: ASFQGAGTEAF
abundance: few
v_gene: TRBV18
j_gene: TRBJ1-1

CDR3aa: ACTTKNSGYGYT
abundance: .
v_gene: TRBV30
j_gene: TRBJ1-2